Each of the 9 T cell receptor beta chains below was sequenced from the same sample in a study of Tregs in tolerant kidney transplant recipients. Mixed chimerism was transient after nonmyeloablative marrow transplants from related graft donors. Measured with immunoSEQ multiplex PCR; TCRdb has only the in-frame clones, and not every one. The table records 50,000 to 55,000 clones, 90% to 95% of them present only once. The material was CD8+ T cells from blood (PBMCs), obtained 24 months after the transplant. The receptor source for this set is a human patient who received a combined kidney and bone marrow transplant. Some T cells here may be from the graft donor.

This clone was detected only once. The chain uses TRBV27 and TRBJ2-5; D is perhaps TRBD1 (6 bases). The germline gives CDR1 MNHEY, CDR2 SMNVEV (reference sequence). Trimming took 6 bases from V and 3 from J, leaving 17 bases between them. This CDR3 spans 15 amino acids. The CDR3 region is CASSLFRGSKETQYF. As DNA, the CDR3 is TGTGCCAGCAGCCTATTCAGGGGTAGTAAAGAGACCCAGTACTTC.

This clone was detected once. This chain uses TRBV19 with TRBJ1-2; D perhaps matches TRBD1 (5 bases). Trimming took off 9 bases at V and 8 bases at J, with 22 bases between the two ends. In germline, CDR1 is LNHDA, CDR2 SQIVND (reference sequence). The CDR3 runs 14 residues. CDR3 in DNA: TGTGCCAGCAGCGGGGCAGGGACTTGGGGAGGCTACACCTTC. Amino acid sequence: CASSGAGTWGGYTF.

The chain recombines TRBV9 with TRBJ2-7, with 13 bases lining up with TRBD2. The germline V gene has CDR1 SGDLS and CDR2 YYNGEE. The J segment lost 5 bases and the V segment lost 4 bases, leaving 6 bases of the junction unmatched. The CDR3 is 15 residues long. The CDR3 DNA sequence: TGTGCCAGCAGCCCATCAGGACTAGCGGGAGACGAGCAGTACTTC. It encodes CASSPSGLAGDEQYF.

CDR3 in amino acids: CASSLEIASLTYEQYF. CDR3 coding DNA: TGTGCCAGCAGCTTAGAGATAGCCAGTTTGACCTACGAGCAGTACTTC. The V gene is TRBV7-6, the J gene TRBJ2-7; no reliable D call. From germline, CDR1 is SGHVS and CDR2 FNYEAQ. This CDR3 has 16 residues. V was shortened by 1 base and J by 2 bases, with 15 bases between the two germline ends.

The J gene is TRBJ2-7, the V gene TRBV19; 7 bases map to TRBD2. V was pared by 1 base and J by 3 bases, with 6 bases of the junction left unmatched. CDR3 length: 15 amino acids. Per the germline V gene, CDR1 is LNHDA and CDR2 is SQIVND (reference sequence). The chain's CDR3 is CASSIASGLVYEQYF. DNA for the CDR3: TGTGCCAGTAGTATAGCTAGCGGCTTAGTCTACGAGCAGTACTTC.

The chain uses TRBV15 and TRBJ1-5; 8 bases are shared with TRBD1. The CDR3 has 17 amino acids. V trimming: 3 bases; J trimming: 7 bases; junction bases outside the gene matches: 14. The germline gives CDR1 LNHNV, CDR2 YYDKDF (reference sequence). CDR3 loop: CATSSFLADRVTQPQHF. Written as DNA, the CDR3 is TGTGCCACCAGCAGTTTCTTGGCGGACAGGGTAACGCAGCCCCAGCATTTT.

Concerning this clone: The same CDR3 arises from other DNA sequences in this sample as well. This sequence joins TRBV9 and TRBJ2-3; TRBD2 is a possible D gene (5 bases). The V end was cut by 3 bases, the J end by 0 bases, with 11 bases between. The germline V gene has CDR1 SGDLS and CDR2 YYNGEE. The CDR3 extends over 15 amino acids. The CDR3 protein is CASSASGTSTDTQYF. As DNA, the CDR3 is TGTGCCAGCAGCGCAAGCGGAACTAGCACAGATACGCAGTATTTT.

This chain uses TRBV2 with TRBJ2-5; 8 positions agree with TRBD1. The CDR3 totals 16 residues. Germline V gene lookup returns CDR1 SNHLY and CDR2 FYNNEI. The J segment lost 4 bases and the V segment lost 4 bases, leaving 11 bases of the junction unmatched. CDR3 sequence (DNA): TGTGCCAGCAGTGCCTTCTGGACAGGGCGGGGAGAGACCCAGTACTTC. It specifies CASSAFWTGRGETQYF.

The CDR3 spells CASSFSGRVNEQFF. In nucleotides, the CDR3 is TGTGCCAGCAGCTTTAGCGGGAGGGTGAATGAGCAGTTCTTC. The J gene is TRBJ2-1, the V gene TRBV5-4; 11 bases map to TRBD2. CDR3 size: 14 residues. V shed 2 bases and J 7 bases; nucleotides not matched to a gene: 2. Germline V gives CDR1 SGHNT, CDR2 YYREEE (reference sequence).